These 27 T cell receptor beta chains share one sample of origin, sequenced in a study of blood T cells in healthy people across ages. Primed by a sample-barcoded 5' primer and a J-beta primer mix, a second PCR proceeded for 7 to 11 cycles. TCRdb reprocessed the 5' RACE reads with MiXCR, giving one entry per CDR3 protein. The table has 600,000 or so distinct CDR3 sequences, 25% to 35% seen once; the top ten hold 15% to 18%. The sequencing input was blood. The receptors originated from a woman older than 75 in good health.

In its sample, this clonotype was seen a few times. V usage is TRBV14 and J usage is TRBJ1-1; 7 bases match TRBD1. The CDR3 sequence is 16 residues long. Per germline, CDR1 SGHDN and CDR2 FVKESK. J lost 5 bases, V lost 4 bases, and 13 bases had no gene match. The CDR3: CASSRGAGGVWTEAFF. DNA of the CDR3: TGTGCCAGCAGCCGAGGGGCAGGGGGAGTGTGGACTGAAGCTTTCTTT.

The chain links TRBV4-1 to TRBJ2-1, with 8 bases lining up with TRBD2. The ends lost 0 bases at V and 5 bases at J; junction bases unmatched: 12. Germline V lookup: CDR1 MGHRA, CDR2 YSYEKL. CDR3 length: 18 residues. The CDR3 loop reads CASSQEVQRAGGNNEQFF. CDR3 bases: TGCGCCAGCAGCCAAGAAGTCCAGAGGGCGGGAGGTAACAATGAGCAGTTCTTC.

Comments on this clonotype: Since the CDR3 does not end with the conserved phenylalanine or tryptophan, this likely comes from a read error. This chain links TRBV5-8 with TRBJ1-2; possible D gene TRBD1, 5 bases. The V gene lost 2 bases and the J gene lost 3 bases, with 8 bases spanning the gap. The germline CDR1 and CDR2 sequences are SGHTS and YDEGEE. This CDR3 comprises 13 residues. The CDR3 DNA is TGTGCCAGCAGCTTTCAGGGACACTATGGCTACACCCTC. Its translation: CASSFQGHYGYTL.

Comments on this clonotype: A single base separates this from a much larger clone, so it may be a read error. The rearrangement joins TRBV5-1 to TRBJ2-1; TRBD2 agrees at 14 bases. The germline V gene has CDR1 SGHRS and CDR2 YFSETQ. The CDR3 runs 15 residues. Trimming took 4 bases from V and 13 from J; bases not matched to a gene: 10. The CDR3 bases are TGCGCCAGCAGCGGAGGACTAGCGGGGGGAGAGACCCAGTTCTTC. Amino acids: CASSGGLAGGETQFF.

As for this clonotype: The junction departs from the called germline gene at one end, perhaps through a read error. The genes are TRBV5-1 and TRBJ1-4; 11 bases align to TRBD1. The germline gives CDR1 SGHRS, CDR2 YFSETQ. The CDR3 covers 16 residues. The CDR3 loop reads CASSPRTGGASEKRFF. In DNA form, the CDR3 reads TGCGCCAGCAGCCCCCGGACAGGGGGCGCGTCGGAAAAACGGTTTTTT. Full variable domain (remainder filled in from reference TRBV5-1 and TRBJ1-4): KAGVTQTPRYLIKTRGQQVTLSCSPISGHRSVSWYQQTPGQGLQFLFEYFSETQRNKGNFPGRFSGRQFSNSRSEMNVSTLELGDSALYLCASSPRTGGASEKRFFGSGTQLSVL.

As regards this clonotype: This may arise from a read error, as a much more abundant clone is one base away. This chain connects TRBV6-1 to TRBJ2-4; 14 bases align to TRBD2. Judging by the DNA end, TRBJ2-5 fits better; the J call may be wrong. Germline CDR1 is MNHNS and CDR2 is SASEGT. The CDR3 consists of 16 residues. Here the CDR3 DNA reads TGTGCCGTCGCCCTGGGACTAGCGGGAGAACAAGGGACCCAGTACTTC. It yields the protein CAVALGLAGEQGTQYF.

The V gene is TRBV18, the J gene TRBJ1-1, with TRBD1 identical over 7 bases. The CDR3 spans 13 residues. J was trimmed by 1 base and V by 8 bases; bases with no gene match: 4. Germline V gives CDR1 KGHSH, CDR2 LQKENI. The CDR3 sequence: CASPRDRNTEAFF. The CDR3 nucleotides read TGTGCCAGCCCACGGGACAGGAACACTGAAGCTTTCTTT.

V is TRBV6-2 or TRBV6-3 and J is TRBJ2-1; D might be TRBD2 (7 bases). Germline loops: CDR1 MNHEY, CDR2 SVGEGT. V was shortened by 1 base and J by 3 bases, with 16 bases between the two germline ends. The CDR3 is 17 amino acids. The CDR3 DNA reads as TGTGCCAGCAGTTACTATGTGGGGGGGCCGGACTACAATGAGCAGTTCTTC. Amino acids: CASSYYVGGPDYNEQFF.

At least ten counts were recorded for this clonotype. The V and J genes are TRBV12-3 or TRBV12-4 and TRBJ2-7, with 9 bases aligning to TRBD1. V trimming: 4 bases; J trimming: 8 bases; junction bases outside the gene matches: 9. The CDR3 is made up of 14 amino acids. This CDR3 is CASSWTGDRSKQYF. CDR3 nucleotide sequence: TGTGCCAGCAGTTGGACAGGGGACCGTTCCAAGCAGTACTTC.

This clonotype was seen once. This rearrangement joins TRBV20-1 to TRBJ2-1, with D possibly being TRBD2 (6 bases). The CDR3 covers 14 residues. CDR1 DFQATT and CDR2 SNEGSKA come from the germline V gene (reference sequence). The V end was cut by 4 bases, the J end by 1 base, with 11 bases between. CDR3: CSAIGSGSYNEQFF. CDR3 in DNA: TGCAGTGCTATCGGGAGTGGGTCCTACAATGAGCAGTTCTTC.

A remark on this clonotype: This could be a read error, since a much larger clone is one nucleotide away. The chain's CDR3 is CASSLEAGRGYEQYF. DNA for the CDR3: TGTGCCAGCAGCTTAGAGGCGGGCAGGGGGTACGAGCAGTACTTC. The chain couples TRBV11-2 to TRBJ2-7, with 7 bases matching TRBD1. With 0 bases clipped from V and 4 bases from J, the junction kept 6 bases outside the gene matches. CDR1 SGHAT and CDR2 FQNNGV come from the germline V gene. This CDR3 is 15 amino acids long. The full variable domain, with the rest looked up from reference TRBV11-2 and TRBJ2-7, is EAGVAQSPRYKIIEKRQSVAFWCNPISGHATLYWYQQILGQGPKLLIQFQNNGVVDDSQLPKDRFSAERLKGVDSTLKIQPAKLEDSAVYLCASSLEAGRGYEQYFGPGTRLTVT.

The chain employs TRBV20-1 and TRBJ2-3; D may be TRBD2 (6 bases). Trimming took 0 bases from V and 3 from J, leaving 19 bases between them. The CDR3 has 17 amino acids. Germline-derived CDR1 and CDR2 are DFQATT and SNEGSKA (reference sequence). CDR3 DNA sequence: TGCAGTGCTAGAGATCTCTTCGGGGCGGAGGGGACAGATACGCAGTATTTT. This gives the protein CSARDLFGAEGTDTQYF.

This clonotype was recorded many times. V usage is TRBV15 and J usage is TRBJ2-1; 7 nucleotides align to TRBD2. Germline loops: CDR1 LNHNV, CDR2 YYDKDF (reference sequence). The CDR3 runs to 15 residues. Trimming at V came to 9 bases and at J to 0 bases, leaving 8 bases not matched to a gene. In DNA form, the CDR3 reads TGTGCCACAAAAAGATGGGGGGGCTCCTACAATGAGCAGTTCTTC. Its translation is CATKRWGGSYNEQFF.

This clonotype appeared a few times. This may stem from a read error, because a much larger clone lies one nucleotide away. The chain recombines TRBV7-2 with TRBJ2-7; D is perhaps TRBD1 (5 bases). The CDR3 sequence is 14 residues long. The V end lost 4 bases, the J end lost 7 bases, and 17 bases lay between the germline ends. Germline CDR1 is SGHTA and CDR2 is FQGNSA. The CDR3 nucleotides are TGTGCCAGCAGCTCCGGTAAGGGGAACAATGAGCAGTACTTC. The encoded protein is CASSSGKGNNEQYF.

The V and J genes are TRBV20-1 and TRBJ2-3, with no clear D. Trimming took off 3 bases at V and 7 bases at J, with 8 bases between the two ends. From germline, CDR1 is DFQATT and CDR2 SNEGSKA (reference sequence). The CDR3 is 11 residues long. CDR3 nucleotide sequence: TGCAGTGCTAGCCCCGCAAATACGCAGTATTTT. Translated: CSASPANTQYF.

This clonotype was recorded many times. J is TRBJ1-2 and V is TRBV9; D is perhaps TRBD1 (6 bases). Trimming stripped 1 base from V and 6 bases from J, with 16 bases between. CDR1 is SGDLS and CDR2 is YYNGEE in the germline V gene. The CDR3 totals 15 residues. The CDR3 sequence is CASSVNHRASNGYTF. The CDR3 DNA reads as TGTGCCAGCAGCGTAAATCACAGGGCCTCTAATGGCTACACCTTC.

This clonotype was observed many times. A much larger clone sits a single nucleotide away, making a read error possible. The chain carries TRBV20-1 and TRBJ2-7, with a tentative D call TRBD2 (5 bases). Germline V gene lookup returns CDR1 DFQATT and CDR2 SNEGSKA (reference sequence). CDR3 length: 11 amino acids. The CDR3, as DNA: TGCAGGGCTAGCAGCCAGGACGAGCAGTACTTC. Residues: CRASSQDEQYF.

The chain recombines TRBV18 with TRBJ1-4; D remains unclear. Looked up from germline, CDR1 is KGHSH and CDR2 is LQKENI. Trimming shortened V by 2 bases and J by 3 bases, and 10 bases separated the two germline ends. This CDR3 is built from 15 residues. The CDR3 spells CASSPRGQANEKLFF. CDR3 in DNA: TGTGCCAGCTCACCAAGAGGGCAAGCTAATGAAAAACTGTTTTTT.

This clonotype showed up just a few times. The junction does not match germline at one end; this may be a read error. This chain joins TRBV10-3 and TRBJ1-1; TRBD1 agrees at 10 bases. The CDR3 totals 14 residues. Germline CDR1 is ENHRY and CDR2 is SYGVKD. In DNA, the CDR3 is TGTGCCATCAGTCCGGGACAGGGGAGCACTAAAGCTTTCTTT. Residues: CAISPGQGSTKAFF.

This clonotype was detected many times. This chain uses TRBV27 with TRBJ2-1; D might be TRBD1 or TRBD2, each matching 5 bases. With 6 bases removed from V and 8 bases from J, the gap between germline ends came to 17 bases. In germline, CDR1 is MNHEY, CDR2 SMNVEV (reference sequence). This CDR3 comprises 14 residues. The CDR3 DNA sequence: TGTGCCAGCAGCCACGGGGTGGTGGGGGATGAGCAGTTCTTC. Its protein product is CASSHGVVGDEQFF.

This clonotype appeared once. This chain links TRBV7-9 with TRBJ2-3; 9 nucleotides match TRBD2. V lost 0 bases, J lost 3 bases, and 7 bases stayed unmatched. CDR1 is SEHNR and CDR2 is FQNEAQ in the germline V gene (reference sequence). This CDR3 spans 17 amino acids. This CDR3 is CASSLALGLAPTDTQYF. In DNA form, the CDR3 reads TGTGCCAGCAGCTTAGCCCTTGGACTAGCGCCAACAGATACGCAGTATTTT.

This clonotype was recorded at least ten times. This chain joins TRBV7-6 and TRBJ2-5; 10 bases match TRBD2. The germline V gene has CDR1 SGHVS and CDR2 FNYEAQ. After removal of 2 bases from V and 0 bases from J, the junction contained 6 bases not matched to a gene. The CDR3 totals 17 residues. CDR3 protein: CASSLLAGAQYQETQYF. DNA for the CDR3: TGTGCCAGCAGCTTACTAGCGGGGGCCCAGTACCAAGAGACCCAGTACTTC. The variable domain in full, with the rest retrieved from reference TRBV7-6 and TRBJ2-5, is GAGVSQSPRYKVTKRGQDVALRCDPISGHVSLYWYRQALGQGPEFLTYFNYEAQQDKSGLPNDRFSAERPEGSISTLTIQRTEQRDSAMYRCASSLLAGAQYQETQYFGPGTRLLVL.

This clonotype turned up a few times. The gene calls are TRBV5-6 and TRBJ2-7, with 8 bases that match TRBD2. V shed 1 base, J shed 7 bases, and the junction held 13 bases outside the gene matches. This CDR3 has 16 amino acids. Germline lookup yields CDR1 SGHDT and CDR2 YYEEEE. The CDR3: CASSLKRGPSYNEQYF. In DNA, the CDR3 is TGTGCCAGCAGCTTGAAGCGGGGGCCCTCCTACAATGAGCAGTACTTC. Looking up the rest from reference TRBV5-6 and TRBJ2-7 gives the full variable domain: DAGVTQSPTHLIKTRGQQVTLRCSPKSGHDTVSWYQQALGQGPQFIFQYYEEEERQRGNFPDRFSGHQFPNYSSELNVNALLLGDSALYLCASSLKRGPSYNEQYFGPGTRLTVT.

Many counts were recorded for this clonotype. This chain links TRBV20-1 with TRBJ1-2, with D perhaps matching TRBD1 (5 bases). The ends were cut back, 6 bases at V and 6 bases at J, with 26 bases in the middle. CDR3 length equals 16 residues. CDR1 and CDR2 from the germline V gene are DFQATT and SNEGSKA (reference sequence). The CDR3 DNA reads as TGCAGTGCGCCGCCGGCAGGGCGAGACTCCGGAAATGGCTACACCTTC. This codes for CSAPPAGRDSGNGYTF.

This clonotype was seen repeatedly, ten times or more. The CDR3 sequence: CSVVHRYGYTF. In DNA form, the CDR3 reads TGCAGCGTTGTGCACCGCTATGGCTACACCTTC. The chain links TRBV29-1 to TRBJ1-2; D unclear. Germline V gives CDR1 SQVTM, CDR2 ANQGSEA. The CDR3 length is 11 residues. The V gene lost 4 bases and the J gene lost 4 bases, with 7 bases spanning the gap.

The rearrangement uses TRBV12-3 or TRBV12-4 and TRBJ1-1; D is perhaps TRBD1 (5 bases). Trimming shortened V by 11 bases and J by 0 bases, and 19 bases separated the two germline ends. CDR3 size: 15 residues. Written as DNA, the CDR3 is TGTGCCGGCAAAGCGCGGGGACCCATGAACACTGAAGCTTTCTTT. Translation: CAGKARGPMNTEAFF.

This clonotype was seen repeatedly, ten times or more. The chain links TRBV9 to TRBJ2-1, with D possibly being TRBD1 or TRBD2 (5 bases each). Germline V gene data show CDR1 as SGDLS and CDR2 as YYNGEE. The CDR3 runs 15 residues. V dropped 1 base and J dropped 0 bases, with 8 bases sitting between them. In DNA form, the CDR3 reads TGTGCCAGCAGCGTAAGAGGGACCTCCTACAATGAGCAGTTCTTC. Protein product: CASSVRGTSYNEQFF.